These 8 T cell receptor beta chains were all obtained from the same sample, sequenced in a study of CD8 T cells in ankylosing spondylitis. Study-level results: Under 10 highly homologous variants formed a TCR beta motif that appeared characteristic of ankylosing spondylitis blood.

Using its own MiXCR run on the 5' RACE reads, TCRdb lists one record per CDR3 protein. The table lists hundreds of thousands of distinct CDR3 sequences, 17% of them singletons. No antigen has been assigned to these receptors. Material: blood, either unsorted or a sorted T cell fraction (not recorded which). Every receptor here comes from a male donor with ankylosing spondylitis.

V is TRBV28 and J is TRBJ2-7, with 7 bases that match TRBD2. J was trimmed by 5 bases and V by 7 bases; bases with no gene match: 11. Germline V CDR1 and CDR2: MDHEN, SYDVKM. The CDR3 contains 14 residues. The CDR3 loop reads CASTTTGGRNEQYF. CDR3 in DNA: TGTGCCAGCACCACGACTGGCGGGAGAAACGAGCAGTACTTC.

The rearrangement uses TRBV28 and TRBJ2-6; D unresolved. Deletions cut 10 bases from V and 4 bases from J, with 14 bases between. This CDR3 comprises 14 residues. Germline-derived CDR1 and CDR2 are MDHEN and SYDVKM. The CDR3, as DNA: TGTGCCATTGGGCAGCTCTCAGGGGCCAACGTCCTGACTTTC. It encodes CAIGQLSGANVLTF.

The chain recombines TRBV4-2 with TRBJ2-5, with 10 bases identical to TRBD2. With V trimmed by 2 bases and J by 3 bases, 6 bases remained unmatched. The CDR3 length is 16 residues. Per germline, CDR1 LGHNA and CDR2 YNFKEQ. The CDR3 loop is CASSQSLAGAKETQYF. The CDR3 nucleotides are TGTGCCAGCAGCCAATCCCTAGCGGGGGCTAAAGAGACCCAGTACTTC.

This clonotype was observed a handful of times. This chain uses TRBV10-3 with TRBJ1-1, with a tentative D call TRBD1 (6 bases). The CDR3 sequence is 16 residues long. Looked up from germline, CDR1 is ENHRY and CDR2 is SYGVKD. CDR3 protein: CAASSVGTGSNTEAFF. The DNA of the CDR3 is TGTGCTGCATCATCAGTGGGAACAGGGTCGAACACTGAAGCTTTCTTT.

The chain combines TRBV10-2 with TRBJ2-1, with 16 bases lining up with TRBD2. Germline V gives CDR1 WSHSY, CDR2 SAAADI. Trimming removed 7 bases from V and 2 bases from J; junction bases left unmatched: 5. The CDR3 consists of 17 residues. In DNA, the CDR3 is TGCGCCAGCAAGGGACTAGCGGGGGGGCGGACCTACAATGAGCAGTTCTTC. This sequence encodes CASKGLAGGRTYNEQFF.

The genes are TRBV20-1 and TRBJ2-2, with D hard to call. Germline-derived CDR1 and CDR2 are DFQATT and SNEGSKA (reference sequence). This CDR3 contains 15 residues. V was clipped by 1 base and J by 8 bases, with 17 bases between them. CDR3 residues: CSARVVAPTYGELFF. In DNA, the CDR3 is TGCAGTGCTAGAGTTGTGGCACCTACTTATGGGGAGCTGTTTTTT.

V usage is TRBV18 and J usage is TRBJ1-3; D may be TRBD1 (5 bases). The CDR3 has 14 residues. The germline gives CDR1 KGHSH, CDR2 LQKENI. V lost 0 bases and J 5 bases, leaving 8 bases between the germline ends. CDR3 sequence: CASSPPGQRNTIYF. The CDR3 DNA reads as TGTGCCAGCTCACCACCGGGGCAGAGAAACACCATATATTTT.

This clonotype occurred a few times. The rearrangement joins TRBV5-1 to TRBJ2-7; 8 nucleotides align to TRBD1. Germline V gene lookup returns CDR1 SGHRS and CDR2 YFSETQ. CDR3 length: 15 residues. J was trimmed by 5 bases and V by 0 bases; bases with no gene match: 7. CDR3 in DNA: TGCGCCAGCAGCTTGGGACAGGGGAGTTTTCACGAGCAGTACTTC. As protein: CASSLGQGSFHEQYF.